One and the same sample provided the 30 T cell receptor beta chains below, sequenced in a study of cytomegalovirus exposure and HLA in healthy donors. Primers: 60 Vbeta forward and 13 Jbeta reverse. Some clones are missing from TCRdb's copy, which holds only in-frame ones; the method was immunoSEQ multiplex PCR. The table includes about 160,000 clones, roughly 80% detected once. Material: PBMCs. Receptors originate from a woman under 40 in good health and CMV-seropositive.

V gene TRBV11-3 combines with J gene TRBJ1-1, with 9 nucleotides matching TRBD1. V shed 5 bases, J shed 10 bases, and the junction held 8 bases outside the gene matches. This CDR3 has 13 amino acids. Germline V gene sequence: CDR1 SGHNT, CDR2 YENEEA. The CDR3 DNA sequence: TGTGCCAGCAGCCCCAGGACAGGGGATGGAGCTTTCTTT. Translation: CASSPRTGDGAFF.

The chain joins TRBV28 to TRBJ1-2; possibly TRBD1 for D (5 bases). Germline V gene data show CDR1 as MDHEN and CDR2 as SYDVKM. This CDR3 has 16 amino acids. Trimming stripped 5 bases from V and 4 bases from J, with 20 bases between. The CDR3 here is CASSLSGVGHLYGYTF. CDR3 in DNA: TGTGCCAGCAGTCTTTCGGGCGTCGGACACCTCTATGGCTACACCTTC.

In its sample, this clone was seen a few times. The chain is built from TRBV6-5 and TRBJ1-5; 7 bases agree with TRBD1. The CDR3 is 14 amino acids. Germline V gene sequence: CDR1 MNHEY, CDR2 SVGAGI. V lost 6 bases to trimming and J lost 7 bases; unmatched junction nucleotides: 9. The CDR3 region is CASRPEGAGQPQHF. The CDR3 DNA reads TGTGCCAGCAGACCCGAGGGGGCAGGACAGCCCCAGCATTTT.

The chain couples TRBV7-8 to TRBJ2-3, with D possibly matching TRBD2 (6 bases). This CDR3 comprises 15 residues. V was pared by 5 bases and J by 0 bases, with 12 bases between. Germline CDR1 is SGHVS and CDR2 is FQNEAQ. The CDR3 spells CASSLYLASTDTQYF. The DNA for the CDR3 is TGTGCCAGCAGCCTTTATCTAGCGAGCACAGATACGCAGTATTTT.

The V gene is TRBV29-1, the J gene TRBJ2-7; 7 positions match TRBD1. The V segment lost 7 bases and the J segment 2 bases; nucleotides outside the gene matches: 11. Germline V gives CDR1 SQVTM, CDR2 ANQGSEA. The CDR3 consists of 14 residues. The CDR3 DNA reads TGCAGCGGCCTAGGGGGCCAGTACCCCTACGAGCAGTACTTC. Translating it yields CSGLGGQYPYEQYF.

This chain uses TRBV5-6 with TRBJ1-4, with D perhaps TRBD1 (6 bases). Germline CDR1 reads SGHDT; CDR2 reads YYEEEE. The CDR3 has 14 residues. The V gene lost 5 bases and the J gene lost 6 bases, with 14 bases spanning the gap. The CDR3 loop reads CASREQGTHEKLFF. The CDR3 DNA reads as TGTGCCAGCAGAGAACAGGGAACACATGAAAAACTGTTTTTT.

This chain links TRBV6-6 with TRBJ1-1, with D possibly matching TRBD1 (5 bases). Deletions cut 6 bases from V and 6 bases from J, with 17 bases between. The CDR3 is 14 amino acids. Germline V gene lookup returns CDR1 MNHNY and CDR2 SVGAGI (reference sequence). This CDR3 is CASRFRVGVSEAFF. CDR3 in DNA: TGTGCCAGCAGATTCAGGGTTGGGGTCTCTGAAGCTTTCTTT.

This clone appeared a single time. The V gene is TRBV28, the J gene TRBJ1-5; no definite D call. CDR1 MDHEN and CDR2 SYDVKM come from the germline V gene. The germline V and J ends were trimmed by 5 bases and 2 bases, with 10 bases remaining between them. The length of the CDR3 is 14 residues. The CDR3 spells CASSKSVGNQPQHF. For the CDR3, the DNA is TGTGCCAGCAGTAAATCGGTAGGCAATCAGCCCCAGCATTTT.

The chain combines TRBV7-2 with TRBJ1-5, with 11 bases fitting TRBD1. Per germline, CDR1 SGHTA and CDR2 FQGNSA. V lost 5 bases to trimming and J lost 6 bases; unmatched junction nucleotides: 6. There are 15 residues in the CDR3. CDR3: CASSRYGTGGQPQHF. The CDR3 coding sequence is TGTGCCAGCAGCCGATACGGGACAGGGGGTCAGCCCCAGCATTTT.

DNA for the CDR3: TGTGCCAGCAGCCCCTATTACAATGAGCAGTTCTTC. It encodes CASSPYYNEQFF. The chain joins TRBV11-2 to TRBJ2-1, with D uncertain. The CDR3 loop spans 12 amino acids. The V end lost 5 bases, the J end lost 4 bases, and 6 bases lay between the germline ends. The germline CDR1 and CDR2 sequences are SGHAT and FQNNGV.

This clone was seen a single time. CDR3: CASSEAVANYGYTF. Here the CDR3 DNA reads TGTGCCAGCAGTGAAGCTGTAGCGAACTATGGCTACACCTTC. The J gene is TRBJ1-2, the V gene TRBV6-1, with D unresolved. CDR1 and CDR2 (germline): MNHNS, SASEGT. The V end lost 0 bases, the J end lost 2 bases, and 7 bases lay between the germline ends. The CDR3 length is 14 residues.

CDR3 in amino acids: CASSQDVTGELDTQYF. CDR3 DNA sequence: TGTGCCAGCAGCCAAGATGTGACGGGGGAGCTGGATACGCAGTATTTT. V usage is TRBV4-2 and J usage is TRBJ2-3; D perhaps matches TRBD2 (6 bases). The CDR3 loop spans 16 amino acids. The V gene lost 0 bases and the J gene lost 6 bases, with 16 bases spanning the gap. Germline assignment: CDR1 LGHNA and CDR2 YNFKEQ.

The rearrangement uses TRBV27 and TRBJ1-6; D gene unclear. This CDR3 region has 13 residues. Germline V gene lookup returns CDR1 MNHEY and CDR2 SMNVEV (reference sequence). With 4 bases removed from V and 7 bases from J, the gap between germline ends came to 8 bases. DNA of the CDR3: TGTGCCAGCAGTTCGCGGTGGAATTCACCCCTCCACTTT. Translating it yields CASSSRWNSPLHF.

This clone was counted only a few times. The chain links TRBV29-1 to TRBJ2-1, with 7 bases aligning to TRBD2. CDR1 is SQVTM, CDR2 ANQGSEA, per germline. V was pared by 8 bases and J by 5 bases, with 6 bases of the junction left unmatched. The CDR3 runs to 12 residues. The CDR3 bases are TGCAGCTCCCGACTAGCCCACAATGAGCAGTTCTTC. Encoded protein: CSSRLAHNEQFF.

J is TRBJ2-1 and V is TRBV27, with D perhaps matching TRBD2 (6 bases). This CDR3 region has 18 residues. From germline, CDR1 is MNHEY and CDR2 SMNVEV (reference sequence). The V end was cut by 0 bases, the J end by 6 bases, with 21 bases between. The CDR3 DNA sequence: TGTGCCAGCAGTTTATCGAAGACGGGCCTCAAGGGAGGCAATGAGCAGTTCTTC. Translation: CASSLSKTGLKGGNEQFF.

The CDR3 reads CAWSLSGGALYNEQFF. The CDR3 nucleotides read TGTGCCTGGAGTCTGAGCGGGGGGGCTTTGTACAATGAGCAGTTCTTC. The chain carries TRBV30 and TRBJ2-1, with 10 bases matching TRBD2. Trimming cost V 2 bases and J 4 bases; bases outside gene matches: 8. Germline lookup yields CDR1 GTSNPN and CDR2 SVGIG (reference sequence). The CDR3 is 16 residues long.

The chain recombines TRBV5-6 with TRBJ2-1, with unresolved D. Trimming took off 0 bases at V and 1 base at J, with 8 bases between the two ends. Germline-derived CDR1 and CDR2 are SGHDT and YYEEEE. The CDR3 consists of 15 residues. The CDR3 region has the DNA TGTGCCAGCAGCTTGGGTGGCGGTTCCTACAATGAGCAGTTCTTC. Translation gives CASSLGGGSYNEQFF.

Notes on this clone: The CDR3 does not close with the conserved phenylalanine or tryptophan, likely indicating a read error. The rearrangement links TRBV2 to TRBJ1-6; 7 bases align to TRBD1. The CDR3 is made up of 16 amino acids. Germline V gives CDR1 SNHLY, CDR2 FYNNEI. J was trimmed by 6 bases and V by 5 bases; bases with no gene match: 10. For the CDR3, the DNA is TGTGCCAGCAGTTGGACAGGATGGCCTCCTAATTCACCCCTCCACCTT. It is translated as CASSWTGWPPNSPLHL.

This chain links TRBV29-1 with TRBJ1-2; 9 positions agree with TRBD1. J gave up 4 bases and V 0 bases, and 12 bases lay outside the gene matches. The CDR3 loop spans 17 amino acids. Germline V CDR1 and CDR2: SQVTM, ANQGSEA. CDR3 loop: CSVEDYEQGALGYGYTF. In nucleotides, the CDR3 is TGCAGCGTTGAAGATTACGAACAGGGGGCGCTAGGCTATGGCTACACCTTC.

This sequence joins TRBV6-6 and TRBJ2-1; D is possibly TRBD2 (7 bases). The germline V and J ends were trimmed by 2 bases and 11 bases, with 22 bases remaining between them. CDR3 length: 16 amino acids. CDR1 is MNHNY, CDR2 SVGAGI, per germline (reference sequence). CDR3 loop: CASSYGGAKKTSQQFF. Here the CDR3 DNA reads TGTGCCAGCAGTTACGGGGGGGCGAAAAAGACCTCTCAGCAGTTCTTC.

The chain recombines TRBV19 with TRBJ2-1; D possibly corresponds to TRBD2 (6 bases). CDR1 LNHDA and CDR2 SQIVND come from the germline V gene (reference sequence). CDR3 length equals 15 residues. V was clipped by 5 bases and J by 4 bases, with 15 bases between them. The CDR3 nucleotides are TGTGCCAGTAGTGGGACGGGACTGAGATACAATGAGCAGTTCTTC. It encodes CASSGTGLRYNEQFF.

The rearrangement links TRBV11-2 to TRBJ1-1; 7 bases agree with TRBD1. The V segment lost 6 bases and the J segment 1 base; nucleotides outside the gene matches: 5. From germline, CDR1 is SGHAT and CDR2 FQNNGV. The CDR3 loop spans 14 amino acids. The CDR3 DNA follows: TGTGCCAGCAGAGGGGGCAGATGGAACACTGAAGCTTTCTTT. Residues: CASRGGRWNTEAFF. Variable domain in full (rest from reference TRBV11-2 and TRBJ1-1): EAGVAQSPRYKIIEKRQSVAFWCNPISGHATLYWYQQILGQGPKLLIQFQNNGVVDDSQLPKDRFSAERLKGVDSTLKIQPAKLEDSAVYLCASRGGRWNTEAFFGQGTRLTVV.

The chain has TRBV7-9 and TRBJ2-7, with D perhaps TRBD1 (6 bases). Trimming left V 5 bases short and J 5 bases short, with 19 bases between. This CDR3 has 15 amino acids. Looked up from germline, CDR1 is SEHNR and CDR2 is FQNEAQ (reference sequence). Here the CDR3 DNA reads TGTGCCAGCAGCATTAGCAGGGGAGCGGAACACGAGCAGTACTTC. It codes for CASSISRGAEHEQYF.

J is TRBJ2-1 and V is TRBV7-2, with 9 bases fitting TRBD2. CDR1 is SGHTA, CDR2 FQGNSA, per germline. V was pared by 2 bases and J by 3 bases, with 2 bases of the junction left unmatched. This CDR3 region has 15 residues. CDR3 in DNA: TGTGCCAGCAGCTTACGGCGGGGGGGCTACAATGAGCAGTTCTTC. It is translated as CASSLRRGGYNEQFF.

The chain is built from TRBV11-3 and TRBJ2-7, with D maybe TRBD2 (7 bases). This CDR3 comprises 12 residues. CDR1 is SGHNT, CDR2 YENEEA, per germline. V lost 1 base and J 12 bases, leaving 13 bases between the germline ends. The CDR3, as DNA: TGTGCCAGCAGCTTAGGGGGGGGGCCTCCGTACTTC. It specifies CASSLGGGPPYF.

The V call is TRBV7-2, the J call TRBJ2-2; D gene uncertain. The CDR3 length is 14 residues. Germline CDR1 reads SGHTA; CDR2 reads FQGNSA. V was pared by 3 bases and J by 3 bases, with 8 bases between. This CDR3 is CASSFSGYTGELFF. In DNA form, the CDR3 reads TGTGCCAGCAGCTTCTCAGGATACACCGGGGAGCTGTTTTTT. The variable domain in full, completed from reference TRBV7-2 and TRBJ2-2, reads GAGVSQSPSNKVTEKGKDVELRCDPISGHTALYWYRQSLGQGLEFLIYFQGNSAPDKSGLPSDRFSAERTGGSVSTLTIQRTQQEDSAVYLCASSFSGYTGELFFGEGSRLTVL.

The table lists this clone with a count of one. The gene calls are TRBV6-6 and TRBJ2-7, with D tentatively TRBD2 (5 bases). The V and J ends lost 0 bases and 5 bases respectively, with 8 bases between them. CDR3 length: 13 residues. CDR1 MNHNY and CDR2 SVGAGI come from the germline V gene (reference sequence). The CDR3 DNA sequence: TGTGCCAGCAGTTACTCGAACGGGAACGAGCAGTACTTC. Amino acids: CASSYSNGNEQYF.

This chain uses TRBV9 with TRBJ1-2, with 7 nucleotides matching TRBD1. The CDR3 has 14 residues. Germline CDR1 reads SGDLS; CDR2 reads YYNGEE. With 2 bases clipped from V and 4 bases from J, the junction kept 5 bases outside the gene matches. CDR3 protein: CASSVDRAPYGYTF. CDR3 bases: TGTGCCAGCAGCGTCGACAGGGCGCCCTATGGCTACACCTTC.

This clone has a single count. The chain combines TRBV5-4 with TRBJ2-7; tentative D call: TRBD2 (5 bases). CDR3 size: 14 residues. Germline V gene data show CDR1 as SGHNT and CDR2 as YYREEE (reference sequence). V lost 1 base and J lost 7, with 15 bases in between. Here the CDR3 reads CASSLSQAGGEQYF. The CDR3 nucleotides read TGTGCCAGCAGCTTGTCCCAGGCTGGAGGAGAGCAGTACTTC.

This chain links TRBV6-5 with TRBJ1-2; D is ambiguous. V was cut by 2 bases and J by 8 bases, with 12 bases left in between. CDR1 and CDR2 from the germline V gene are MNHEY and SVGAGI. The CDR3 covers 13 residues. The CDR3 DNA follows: TGTGCCAGCAGTTACATGAGCAATAGAGGCTACACCTTC. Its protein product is CASSYMSNRGYTF.